These 20 T cell receptor beta chains were sequenced from one sample in a study of metastatic and nonmetastatic thyroid tumors. Via MiXCR, TCRdb re-called the PCR reads. The repertoire holds about 20,000 clones, with approximately 28% as singletons. All patients were untreated before thyroid surgery. The sequenced sample consisted of tumor tissue. These receptors all come from a female donor with papillary thyroid cancer or a benign thyroid nodule (not recorded which). Some clones in this sample may be carry-over from other donors' samples.

In its sample, this clone was seen many times. Other DNA sequences within the sample encode an identical CDR3. CDR3: CASSPSRGAYNEQFF. CDR3 coding DNA: TGTGCCAGCAGCCCATCGCGGGGCGCCTACAATGAGCAGTTCTTC. The chain combines TRBV3-1 with TRBJ2-1; possibly TRBD2 for D (6 bases). Deletions cut 4 bases from V and 2 bases from J, with 12 bases between. CDR3 length: 15 residues. Germline CDR1 is LGHDT and CDR2 is YNNKEL (reference sequence).

This clone was counted ten times or more. This chain joins TRBV5-1 and TRBJ1-1; 7 positions match TRBD1. From germline, CDR1 is SGHRS and CDR2 YFSETQ. J lost 7 bases, V lost 0 bases, and 3 bases had no gene match. This CDR3 is built from 13 residues. The CDR3 here is CASSLVGTVEAFF. The CDR3 coding sequence is TGCGCCAGCAGCTTGGTGGGGACAGTTGAAGCTTTCTTT. The full variable domain, completed using reference TRBV5-1 and TRBJ1-1, is KAGVTQTPRYLIKTRGQQVTLSCSPISGHRSVSWYQQTPGQGLQFLFEYFSETQRNKGNFPGRFSGRQFSNSRSEMNVSTLELGDSALYLCASSLVGTVEAFFGQGTRLTVV.

This clone was observed a handful of times. This chain joins TRBV29-1 and TRBJ2-7; D might be TRBD2 (5 bases). Germline CDR1 and CDR2: SQVTM and ANQGSEA. V was cut by 1 base and J by 9 bases, with 16 bases left in between. The length of the CDR3 is 13 residues. This CDR3 is CSVEGFSRDGQYF. In DNA form, the CDR3 reads TGCAGCGTTGAAGGGTTTTCCCGGGATGGGCAGTACTTC.

This clone was counted many times. The chain has TRBV7-2 and TRBJ2-1; the D gene is possibly TRBD1 (5 bases). This CDR3 region has 13 residues. Germline V gene lookup returns CDR1 SGHTA and CDR2 FQGNSA. V shed 5 bases and J shed 10 bases, with 15 bases lying between them. CDR3 in amino acids: CASSPPQGGEQFF. CDR3 sequence (DNA): TGTGCCAGCAGCCCACCTCAGGGTGGCGAGCAGTTCTTC.

This sequence joins TRBV5-6 and TRBJ2-7, with unresolved D. V was shortened by 3 bases and J by 4 bases, with 17 bases between the two germline ends. The germline V gene encodes CDR1 SGHDT and CDR2 YYEEEE. This CDR3 spans 15 amino acids. In DNA, the CDR3 is TGTGCCAGCAGCTCGGCTGGTTCCGTCTGGTACGAGCAGTACTTC. Translation: CASSSAGSVWYEQYF.

This clone was seen a handful of times. The chain has TRBV4-1 and TRBJ2-2; possible D gene TRBD2, 5 bases. This CDR3 spans 17 amino acids. Germline V gene data show CDR1 as MGHRA and CDR2 as YSYEKL. The germline V and J ends were trimmed by 0 bases and 4 bases, with 15 bases remaining between them. CDR3 DNA: TGCGCCAGCAGCCAAGAGAGGGCTGCGAGGGCCACCGGGGAGCTGTTTTTT. It specifies CASSQERAARATGELFF.

V is TRBV12-3 or TRBV12-4 and J is TRBJ2-5; D is unresolved. The CDR3 spans 14 residues. Trimming pared 3 bases from V and 5 bases from J, leaving 13 bases between. CDR3 amino acids: CASSFQAMRETQYF. Here the CDR3 DNA reads TGTGCCAGCAGTTTTCAAGCCATGCGGGAGACCCAGTACTTC.

This clone was counted many times. This sample includes further DNA sequences coding for the same CDR3. The rearrangement uses TRBV4-2 and TRBJ1-5; D is uncertain. V gave up 1 base and J gave up 2 bases, with 18 bases separating them. The CDR3 length is 18 residues. Germline lookup yields CDR1 LGHNA and CDR2 YNFKEQ. DNA for the CDR3: TGTGCCAGCAGCCAAGGGGTAGGCGTTGGCGATGGCAATCAGCCCCAGCATTTT. This translates into CASSQGVGVGDGNQPQHF.

V and J are TRBV6-1 and TRBJ1-5; D perhaps matches TRBD1 (6 bases). This CDR3 contains 13 residues. Germline V CDR1 and CDR2: MNHNS, SASEGT. V was cut by 8 bases and J by 7 bases, with 15 bases left in between. For the CDR3, the DNA is TGTGCCAGCCTAAACCAGGGGAGGCAGCCCCAGCATTTT. Amino acid sequence: CASLNQGRQPQHF.

Note on this clone: Germline is not matched at one junction end, which may reflect a read error. The sample has other DNA sequences that encode this CDR3 too. This chain uses TRBV4-1 with TRBJ1-2; D not certain. Per the germline V gene, CDR1 is MGHRA and CDR2 is YSYEKL. This CDR3 spans 15 amino acids. The DNA for the CDR3 is TGCGCCAGCAGCCAAGTCGAAGGTGGCCCCTATGGCTATACCTTC. Its protein is CASSQVEGGPYGYTF.

This clone counts as medium-sized. This chain joins TRBV6-1 and TRBJ1-6; 9 bases match TRBD1. Germline V gene lookup returns CDR1 MNHNS and CDR2 SASEGT. The CDR3 totals 14 residues. V shed 3 bases, J shed 10 bases, and the junction held 4 bases outside the gene matches. In DNA form, the CDR3 reads TGTGCCAGCAGTGATTGGACAGGGGCCTCACCCCTCCACTTT. This codes for CASSDWTGASPLHF.

By frequency in the sample, this clone is medium-sized (0.01 to 0.1%). The V call is TRBV18, the J call TRBJ2-7, with D perhaps matching TRBD1 (6 bases). The V gene lost 6 bases and the J gene lost 5 bases, with 14 bases spanning the gap. This CDR3 region has 13 residues. CDR1 KGHSH and CDR2 LQKENI come from the germline V gene. This CDR3 is CASSEGTRDEQYF. The CDR3, as DNA: TGTGCCAGCTCCGAGGGGACAAGGGACGAGCAGTACTTC. The full variable domain, with the rest looked up from reference TRBV18 and TRBJ2-7, is NAGVMQNPRHLVRRRGQEARLRCSPMKGHSHVYWYRQLPEEGLKFMVYLQKENIIDESGMPKERFSAEFPKEGPSILRIQQVVRGDSAAYFCASSEGTRDEQYFGPGTRLTVT.

This clone was detected ten times or more. The chain combines TRBV20-1 with TRBJ2-5; D might be TRBD2 (6 bases). CDR3 length: 13 residues. The germline CDR1 and CDR2 sequences are DFQATT and SNEGSKA (reference sequence). Trimming stripped 4 bases from V and 7 bases from J, with 16 bases between. CDR3 protein: CSATRSGVWTQYF. The CDR3 DNA reads TGCAGTGCTACTCGGTCGGGAGTTTGGACCCAGTACTTC.

V and J are TRBV7-9 and TRBJ1-2, with D perhaps matching TRBD1 (6 bases). The CDR3 runs 15 residues. With 5 bases removed from V and 0 bases from J, the gap between germline ends came to 13 bases. Germline CDR1 SEHNR, CDR2 FQNEAQ (reference sequence). The CDR3 sequence: CASSPTGNSNYGYTF. The DNA of the CDR3 is TGTGCCAGCAGCCCCACAGGGAATTCTAACTATGGCTACACCTTC.

In the case of this clone: A read error may produce the germline difference seen at one junction end. CDR3 in amino acids: CATANSGSGTDTHYF. The CDR3 DNA is TGCGCCACTGCAAATAGCGGGAGTGGCACAGATACGCATTATTTT. The V call is TRBV4-3, the J call TRBJ2-3; 9 bases map to TRBD2. The CDR3 is 15 amino acids. From germline, CDR1 is LGHNA and CDR2 YSLEER.

The chain couples TRBV10-3 to TRBJ2-7; TRBD1 agrees at 8 bases. This CDR3 spans 13 amino acids. Germline lookup yields CDR1 ENHRY and CDR2 SYGVKD. Unmatched junction bases numbered 4, after V lost 5 bases and J lost 4 bases. The chain's CDR3 is CAISPQGGYEQYF. DNA of the CDR3: TGTGCCATCAGTCCACAGGGGGGTTACGAGCAGTACTTC.

The V and J genes are TRBV6-1 and TRBJ2-3; D uncertain. Germline loops: CDR1 MNHNS, CDR2 SASEGT. The length of the CDR3 is 14 residues. The V and J ends lost 6 bases and 4 bases respectively, with 14 bases between them. CDR3 nucleotides: TGTGCCAGCAGGCCATTCCTAGGAGCAGATACGCAGTATTTT. Protein product: CASRPFLGADTQYF.

This clone showed up many times. A read error is possible here, since a much larger clone lies one base away. The sample has other DNA sequences that encode this CDR3 too. V is TRBV19 and J is TRBJ1-5, with D possibly matching TRBD1 (6 bases). Germline assignment: CDR1 LNHDA and CDR2 SQIVND (reference sequence). The CDR3 is made up of 14 amino acids. CDR3 DNA sequence: TGTGCCAGTAGCCGGGACATTCGAGATCAGCCCCAGCACTTT. It yields the protein CASSRDIRDQPQHF.

This clone was observed at least ten times. The J gene is TRBJ2-7, the V gene TRBV7-2; unclear D gene. V lost 1 base, J lost 0 bases, and 7 bases lay in between. Germline V gene lookup returns CDR1 SGHTA and CDR2 FQGNSA. The CDR3 loop spans 14 amino acids. In DNA form, the CDR3 reads TGTGCCAGCAGCTTAGGCCACCACTCCTACGAGCAGTACTTC. Translation: CASSLGHHSYEQYF. Supplemented by reference TRBV7-2 and TRBJ2-7, the full variable domain reads GAGVSQSPSNKVTEKGKDVELRCDPISGHTALYWYRQSLGQGLEFLIYFQGNSAPDKSGLPSDRFSAERTGGSVSTLTIQRTQQEDSAVYLCASSLGHHSYEQYFGPGTRLTVT.

Notes on this clone: An end of the junction differs from the germline gene, which may be a read error. This rearrangement joins TRBV11-1 to TRBJ2-1; possibly TRBD2 for D (6 bases). The CDR3 length is 18 residues. Germline V CDR1 and CDR2: SGHAT, FQDESV (reference sequence). The CDR3 protein is CASSLTVGPSVPSNDQFF. CDR3 nucleotide sequence: TGTGCCAGCAGCTTAACAGTCGGTCCTAGCGTTCCGAGTAATGATCAGTTCTTC. The whole variable domain, filled in from reference TRBV11-1 and TRBJ2-1, reads EAEVAQSPRYKITEKSQAVAFWCDPISGHATLYWYRQILGQGPELLVQFQDESVVDDSQLPKDRFSAERLKGVDSTLKIQPAELGDSAMYLCASSLTVGPSVPSNDQFFGPGTRLTVL.